This record concerns one T cell receptor beta chain sequence. The antigen remains undetermined. This sample was included in a study of T cell repertoires in cytomegalovirus infection. Looking at the study overall: It can be stated that public TCR beta signatures indicated CMV infection as well as a matching HLA type. Study conclusions and caveats: CMV-specific TCR beta clonotypes restricted by HLA-C were the ones dominating the ex vivo response. The cumulative frequency of public TCR beta families distinguished individuals who carried CMV together with the relevant HLA.

TCRdb processed the reads anew with MiXCR; each CDR3 protein has one entry. The sample lists around 300,000 distinct CDR3 sequences, around 9.5% seen once, with around 4.5% in the top ten. Trimming cost V 6 bases and J 6 bases; bases outside gene matches: 10. Germline V CDR1 and CDR2: ENHRY, SYGVKD. The CDR3 runs to 14 residues. The chain has TRBV10-3 and TRBJ2-7; 8 bases align to TRBD2. The sequenced material came from PBMCs. This TCR was sampled from a human donor in good health (CMV status not recorded). Some clones in this sample may be carry-over from other donors' samples. CDR3 coding DNA: TGTGCCATCAGGATGGGACTAGTGGTTGGCGAGCAGTACTTC. Its translation: CAIRMGLVVGEQYF.